The text below deals with one T cell receptor (beta chain). CDR3 length: 17 residues. Per germline, CDR1 MGHRA and CDR2 YSYEKL. Trimming took 2 bases from V and 1 from J, leaving 17 bases between them. The method was immunoSEQ multiplex PCR; TCRdb's version includes in-frame clones alone and lacks a portion of them. The table has some 150,000 clones, around four fifths seen once. This record belongs to a study of blood T cell repertoires in COVID-19. The receptor was derived from a human donor in a cohort sampled during active COVID-19. The J gene is TRBJ1-1, the V gene TRBV4-1; weak D call: TRBD1 (5 bases). Sequences were obtained from peripheral blood. The CDR3 nucleotides read TGCGCCAGCAGCCAACAGGACAAGCGACTGGGGAACACTGAAGCTTTCTTT. Translating gives CASSQQDKRLGNTEAFF.